These T cell receptor beta chains were read from a single sample in a study of OX40 agonist ivuxolimab in advanced cancers. TCRdb's copy holds only in-frame clones and misses some; the assay was immunoSEQ multiplex PCR. The sample shows tens of thousands of clones, about nine tenths of them seen only once. The source material was CD4+ or CD8+ T cells sorted from blood, sampled in a trial of the OX40 agonist ivuxolimab. The receptor source for this set is an adult with an advanced solid tumor such as melanoma, head and neck, liver or kidney cancer. CDR3s include the opening cysteine and the closing phenylalanine or tryptophan. Fields, in order: J gene, V gene, CDR3 protein.

TRBJ2-1,TRBV5-1,CASSRDSSYNEQFF
TRBJ2-5,TRBV28,CASSGGQNRLETQYF
TRBJ1-2,TRBV7-8,CASSSGNYGYTF
TRBJ2-1,TRBV7-3,CASSSSGRQDNEQFF
TRBJ2-7,TRBV7-4,CASSSSGTAYEQYF
TRBJ2-1,TRBV18,CASSFRTSGYNEQFF
TRBJ2-5,TRBV30,CAWSLYRSGGETQYF
TRBJ2-7,TRBV5-1,CASSPKQGYEQYF
TRBJ2-2,TRBV11-2,CASSLVGVGGANTGELFF
TRBJ2-5,TRBV7-9,CASSSTSIGAPNF
TRBJ2-7,TRBV7-9,CASSPDGYEQYF
TRBJ2-3,TRBV28,CASSIPPGTSGRATDTQYF
TRBJ2-5,TRBV7-7,CASSLDRGQETQYF
TRBJ2-1,TRBV5-8,CASSLHRPPTNEQFF
TRBJ2-4,TRBV7-2,CASSSPREGGAKNIQYF
TRBJ2-6,TRBV5-5,CASILSGANVLTF
TRBJ1-2,TRBV28,CASRQLNGVRTYGYTF
TRBJ1-1,TRBV6-6,CASSYVATMNTEAFF
TRBJ2-7,TRBV23-1,CASSQTRDRDLAGGMYF
TRBJ2-2,TRBV2,CAGRRPTGNTGELFF
TRBJ1-2,TRBV2,CASSEAGGILRF
TRBJ2-3,TRBV19,CASSIRHRTDTQYF
TRBJ1-5,TRBV7-8,CASSLANFRTDHSNQPQHF
TRBJ2-2,TRBV4-1,CASSEGTGTGNTGELFF
TRBJ2-5,TRBV7-2,CASSFQETQYF
TRBJ2-3,TRBV29-1,CSVENSGRSGDTQYF
TRBJ2-3,TRBV7-2,CASSLVSTYSSTDTQYF
TRBJ2-3,TRBV29-1,CSGRSGTINTQYF
TRBJ2-2,TRBV5-1,CASSSMTGGNTGELFF
TRBJ2-3,TRBV2,CASKSAVSTDTQYF
TRBJ2-1,TRBV7-9,CASSMAGTSGSGQFF
TRBJ1-2,TRBV7-9,CASSLMDDYGYTF
TRBJ2-3,TRBV2,CASRSSGTLTDTQYF
TRBJ2-5,TRBV5-4,CASSLRDQGQETQYF
TRBJ2-1,TRBV9,CASSVVSGSNYNEQFF
TRBJ1-2,TRBV10-3,CAISVGGRNYGYTF
TRBJ2-1,TRBV15,CATSVTRGLAGTRSYNEQFF
TRBJ2-5,TRBV28,CSGQSNIQETQYF
TRBJ2-1,TRBV11-3,CASSLAHSYNEQFF
TRBJ1-3,TRBV5-1,CASSGSSGNTIYF
TRBJ2-7,TRBV19,CVTKPSDSYEQYF